The subject of this entry is one TCR beta chain. Its antigen is not known. V was clipped by 7 bases and J by 4 bases, with 16 bases between them. Germline CDR1 is MDHEN and CDR2 is SYDVKM. CDR3 length: 14 residues. The sample belongs to a study of cytomegalovirus exposure and HLA in healthy donors. Study-wide findings and caveats: Overall, approximately 180 TCR beta chains were annotated as cytomegalovirus-associated. What was likely a sequencing artifact was a cluster of highly shared sequence variants.

Use of 60 Vbeta and 13 Jbeta primers characterized the PCR. Sequenced by immunoSEQ multiplex PCR; TCRdb stores in-frame clones only, minus some. The data contain 150,000 to 200,000 clones, more than 70% of them seen just once; the ten biggest clones take up around 8.3%. The TCR originated in a woman aged 40-49 years in good health and CMV-seropositive. Sample: PBMCs. V usage is TRBV28 and J usage is TRBJ1-1; the D gene is possibly TRBD1 (6 bases). The DNA for the CDR3 is TGTGCCAGCACCAATACAGGGTCTGGCACTGAAGCTTTCTTT. This translates into CASTNTGSGTEAFF.